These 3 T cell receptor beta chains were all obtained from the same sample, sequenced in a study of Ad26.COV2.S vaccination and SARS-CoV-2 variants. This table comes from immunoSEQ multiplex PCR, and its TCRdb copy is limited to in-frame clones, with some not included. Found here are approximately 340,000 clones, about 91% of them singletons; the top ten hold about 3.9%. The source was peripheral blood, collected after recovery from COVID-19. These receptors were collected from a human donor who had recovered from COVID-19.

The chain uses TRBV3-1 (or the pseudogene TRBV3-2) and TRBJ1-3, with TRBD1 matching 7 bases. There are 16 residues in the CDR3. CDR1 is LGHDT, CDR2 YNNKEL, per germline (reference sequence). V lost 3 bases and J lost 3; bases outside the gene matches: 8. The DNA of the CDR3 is TGTGCCAGCAGCCACCGACAGGGAGGGATTGGAAACACCATATATTTT. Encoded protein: CASSHRQGGIGNTIYF.

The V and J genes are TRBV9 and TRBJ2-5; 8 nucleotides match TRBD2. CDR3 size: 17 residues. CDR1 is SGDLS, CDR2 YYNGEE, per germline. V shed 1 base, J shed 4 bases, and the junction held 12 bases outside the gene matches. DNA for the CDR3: TGTGCCAGCAGCGTATCGGGGGAATGGGCGGGAGGAGAGACCCAGTACTTC. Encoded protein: CASSVSGEWAGGETQYF. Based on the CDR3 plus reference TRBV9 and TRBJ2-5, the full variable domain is DSGVTQTPKHLITATGQRVTLRCSPRSGDLSVYWYQQSLDQGLQFLIQYYNGEERAKGNILERFSAQQFPDLHSELNLSSLELGDSALYFCASSVSGEWAGGETQYFGPGTRLLVL.

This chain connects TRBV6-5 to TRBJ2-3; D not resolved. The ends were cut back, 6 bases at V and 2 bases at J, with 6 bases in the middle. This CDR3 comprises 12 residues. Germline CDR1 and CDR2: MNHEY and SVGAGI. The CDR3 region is CASRQTTDTQYF. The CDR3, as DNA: TGTGCCAGCAGACAAACCACAGATACGCAGTATTTT.